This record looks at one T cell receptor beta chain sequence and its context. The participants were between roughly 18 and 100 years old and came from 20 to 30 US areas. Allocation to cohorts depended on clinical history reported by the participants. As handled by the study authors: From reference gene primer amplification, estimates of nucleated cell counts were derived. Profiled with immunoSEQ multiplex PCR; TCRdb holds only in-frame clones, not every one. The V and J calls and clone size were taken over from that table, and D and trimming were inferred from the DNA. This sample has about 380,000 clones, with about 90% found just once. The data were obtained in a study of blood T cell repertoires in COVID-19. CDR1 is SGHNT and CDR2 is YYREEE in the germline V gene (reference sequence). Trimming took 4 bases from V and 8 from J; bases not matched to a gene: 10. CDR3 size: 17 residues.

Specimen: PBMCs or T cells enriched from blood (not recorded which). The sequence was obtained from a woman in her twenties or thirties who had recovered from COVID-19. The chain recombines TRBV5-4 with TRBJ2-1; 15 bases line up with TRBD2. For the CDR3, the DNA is TGTGCCAGCAGCCCGGGGAGGACTAGCGGGGGGGCGGATGAGCAGTTCTTC. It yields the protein CASSPGRTSGGADEQFF. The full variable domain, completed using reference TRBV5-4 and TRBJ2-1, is ETGVTQSPTHLIKTRGQQVTLRCSSQSGHNTVSWYQQALGQGPQFIFQYYREEENGRGNFPPRFSGLQFPNYSSELNVNALELDDSALYLCASSPGRTSGGADEQFFGPGTRLTVL.